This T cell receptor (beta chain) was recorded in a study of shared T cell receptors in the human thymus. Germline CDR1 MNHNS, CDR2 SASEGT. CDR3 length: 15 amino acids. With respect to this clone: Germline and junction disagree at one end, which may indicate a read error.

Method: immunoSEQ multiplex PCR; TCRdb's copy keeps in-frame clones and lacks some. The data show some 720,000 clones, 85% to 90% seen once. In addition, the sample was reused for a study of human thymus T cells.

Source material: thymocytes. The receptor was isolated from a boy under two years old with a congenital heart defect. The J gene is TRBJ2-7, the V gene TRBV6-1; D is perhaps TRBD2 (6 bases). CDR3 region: CASSDRSLGTFHPHF. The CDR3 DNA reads TGTGCCAGCAGTGACAGGAGTTTGGGGACTTTCCACCCCCACTTC.